This is a list of T cell receptor beta chains from one sample in a study of shared clonotypes between healthy human individuals. Method: immunoSEQ multiplex PCR; TCRdb's copy keeps in-frame clones and lacks some. The table includes about 690,000 clones, about 90% detected once. Sequencing was performed on memory CD8+ T cells from PBMCs. These receptors were taken from a man between 18 and 35 years old in good health. Some clones in this sample may be carry-over from other donors' samples. Both conserved end residues are part of each CDR3. D genes are given only for firm matches. Size values are once, few and many counts, or a class for expanded clones, and some rows have none.

v_gene	abundance	d_gene	j_gene	CDR3nt	CDR3aa
TRBV2	.	TRBD1	TRBJ1-1	TGTGCCAACTCACGGAGGGACAGGGGGCGCGATGCTTTCTTT	CANSRRDRGRDAFF
TRBV27	.	TRBD2	TRBJ2-1	TGTGCCAGCAGTTTAGGGTCAGCGGGAGTTTACAATGAGCAGTTCTTC	CASSLGSAGVYNEQFF
TRBV7-9	many	.	TRBJ1-2	TGTGCCAGCAGCTTAGGCGAGGGGAACTATGGCTACACCTTC	CASSLGEGNYGYTF
TRBV27	.	TRBD1	TRBJ1-2	TGTGCCAGCAGTCGGGACAGGGCCTATGGCTACACCTTC	CASSRDRAYGYTF
TRBV6-6	.	TRBD2	TRBJ2-7	TGTGCCAGCAGTTACTCGATCTCTAGCGGGGCGGGGGAGCAGTACTTC	CASSYSISSGAGEQYF
TRBV5-1	.	.	TRBJ1-1	TGCGCCAGCAGCGGTCGAGGGTCCACTAAGAACACTGAAGCTTTCTTT	CASSGRGSTKNTEAFF
TRBV2	.	.	TRBJ2-5	TGTGCCAGCAGTGAATGGCAGCAAGAGACCCAGTACTTC	CASSEWQQETQYF
TRBV29-1	once	.	TRBJ2-7	TGCAGCGTTGAAGAAAGGGGCAGGTCGACCTACGAGCAGTACTTC	CSVEERGRSTYEQYF
TRBV9	.	TRBD2	TRBJ2-5	TGTGCCAGCAGCCCTAGCGGGGCGCAAGGGGCCCAGTACTTC	CASSPSGAQGAQYF
TRBV5-6	once	TRBD1	TRBJ2-7	TGTGCCAGCAGCTGGGGGACAGGGCGTTACGAGCAGTACTTC	CASSWGTGRYEQYF